This TCR beta chain was documented in a study of shared clonotypes between healthy human individuals. Data came from immunoSEQ multiplex PCR; TCRdb stores just in-frame clones and leaves some out. The sample has roughly 550,000 clones, about 95% seen once. Per germline, CDR1 LNHDA and CDR2 SQIVND (reference sequence). The CDR3 loop spans 12 amino acids. V dropped 3 bases and J dropped 0 bases, with 1 base sitting between them. Positively selected for CCR7, the CD45RO-negative cells used as naive CD8 cells excluded terminally differentiated effector memory CD45RA+ cells. The sequencing sample was made of naive CD8+ T cells sorted from blood. This TCR was sampled from a woman aged 30 to 39 in good health. This chain joins TRBV19 and TRBJ2-3; D is unresolved. CDR3 nucleotide sequence: TGTGCCAGTAGTATGAGCACAGATACGCAGTATTTT. Translation: CASSMSTDTQYF.